Given below is one T cell receptor (beta chain) in context. With 4 bases removed from V and 3 bases from J, the gap between germline ends came to 22 bases. This CDR3 spans 18 amino acids. Looked up from germline, CDR1 is MGHRA and CDR2 is YSYEKL. As originally analysed: Reference gene primer amplification gave nucleated cell count estimates. Sequencing used immunoSEQ multiplex PCR; TCRdb keeps in-frame clones, though not all of them. V and J calls and clone size come straight from that table; D and trimming were deduced from the DNA. The sample shows about 180,000 clones, around 76% of them seen only once. The data stem from a study of blood T cell repertoires in COVID-19. Study-wide context: Italy, Spain and the United States were the sources of the convalescent and acute COVID-19 samples. T cells, B-cell-depleted T cells, or PBMCs supplied cDNA or gDNA.

This chain links TRBV4-1 with TRBJ2-1; D is uncertain. Sequenced sample: peripheral blood. This TCR was sampled from a woman between 70 and 85 years old with acute or convalescent COVID-19. The CDR3 protein is CASSRGQWPDAFYNEQFF. CDR3 coding DNA: TGCGCCAGCAGCCGAGGCCAGTGGCCCGACGCTTTCTACAATGAGCAGTTCTTC.